The 24 T cell receptor beta chains below come from one sample, sequenced in a study of blood T cell repertoires in COVID-19 (dated by TCRdb to about 2020). Libraries were constructed by the immunoSEQ multiplex PCR assay. In TCRdb, the immuneACCESS table is reduced to in-frame sequences with V and J assigned. These tables do not hold every clone; where another copy was compared, an unresolved V gene accounts for under half, and the others remain unexplained. The sample table holds approximately 190,000 clones, of which 80% were seen once. About 7% of the sample is in the top ten clones. Sequences were obtained from peripheral blood. The source is a man in his fifties or sixties with acute or convalescent COVID-19.

The V call is TRBV2, the J call TRBJ1-3, with 7 bases aligning to TRBD1. J lost 2 bases, V lost 7 bases, and 14 bases had no gene match. Germline CDR1 reads SNHLY; CDR2 reads FYNNEI. This CDR3 is 17 amino acids long. CDR3 residues: CASKGISGDSPGNTIYF. DNA for the CDR3: TGTGCCAGCAAAGGGATATCCGGGGACAGTCCTGGAAACACCATATATTTT.

This clone turned up a few times. The rearrangement links TRBV5-5 to TRBJ2-7; weak D call: TRBD2 (6 bases). Germline assignment: CDR1 SGHKS and CDR2 YYEKEE (reference sequence). This CDR3 spans 15 amino acids. V shed 0 bases and J shed 0 bases, with 10 bases lying between them. The CDR3 loop reads CASSLEGLPSYEQYF. CDR3 sequence (DNA): TGTGCCAGCAGCTTGGAGGGACTGCCCTCCTACGAGCAGTACTTC.

This chain links TRBV6-2 or TRBV6-3 with TRBJ2-7, with 7 bases fitting TRBD2. CDR3 size: 17 residues. CDR1 is MNHEY, CDR2 SVGEGT, per germline. The J segment lost 2 bases and the V segment lost 4 bases, leaving 14 bases of the junction unmatched. This CDR3 reads CASSLRRGSLGAYEQYF. As DNA, the CDR3 is TGTGCCAGCAGTTTGCGCCGCGGGAGCCTTGGGGCCTACGAGCAGTACTTC.

This clone came up a few times. This sequence joins TRBV5-6 and TRBJ1-2; D possibly corresponds to TRBD1 (5 bases). The CDR3 length is 13 residues. CDR1 is SGHDT and CDR2 is YYEEEE in the germline V gene. The V end lost 4 bases, the J end lost 8 bases, and 15 bases lay between the germline ends. CDR3 in amino acids: CASSAGRYLGYTF. CDR3 DNA sequence: TGTGCCAGCAGCGCGGGGCGATATCTCGGCTACACCTTC.

The DNA for the CDR3 is TGTGCCAGCAGCGAGAACCGGGATACGCAGTATTTT. It encodes CASSENRDTQYF. V and J are TRBV7-3 and TRBJ2-3; D unclear. The V end lost 5 bases, the J end lost 6 bases, and 9 bases lay between the germline ends. The CDR3 contains 12 residues. CDR1 is SGHTA, CDR2 FQGTGA, per germline.

The chain is built from TRBV6-5 and TRBJ2-3, with TRBD1 identical over 7 bases. V lost 6 bases and J lost 5; bases outside the gene matches: 5. Germline-derived CDR1 and CDR2 are MNHEY and SVGAGI. CDR3 size: 13 residues. DNA for the CDR3: TGTGCCAGCAGGACGGGACAGCTAGATACGCAGTATTTT. Translating it yields CASRTGQLDTQYF.

This clone was recorded many times. The chain joins TRBV4-1 to TRBJ2-1, with 12 positions matching TRBD2. Germline-derived CDR1 and CDR2 are MGHRA and YSYEKL. Unmatched junction bases numbered 4, after V lost 4 bases and J lost 6 bases. This CDR3 contains 15 residues. DNA for the CDR3: TGCGCCAGCAGCCCCGGACTAGCGGGGAGCAATGAGCAGTTCTTC. Protein product: CASSPGLAGSNEQFF.

The V gene is TRBV6-2 or TRBV6-3, the J gene TRBJ1-1; 12 bases are a match to TRBD1. The CDR3 sequence is 16 residues long. With 2 bases clipped from V and 5 bases from J, the junction kept 6 bases outside the gene matches. Germline CDR1 and CDR2: MNHEY and SVGEGT. The CDR3, as DNA: TGTGCCAGCAGTTACCTGGGACAGGGGGCGAAAACTGAAGCTTTCTTT. Protein sequence: CASSYLGQGAKTEAFF.

The chain couples TRBV6-5 to TRBJ2-3; weak D call: TRBD1 (5 bases). The CDR3 is made up of 15 amino acids. Trimming cost V 6 bases and J 2 bases, with 15 bases left between them. Looked up from germline, CDR1 is MNHEY and CDR2 is SVGAGI. DNA of the CDR3: TGTGCCAGCAGCTCTCGGCAGGGATACACAGATACGCAGTATTTT. Protein: CASSSRQGYTDTQYF.

This chain connects TRBV24-1 to TRBJ2-5; 7 nucleotides align to TRBD1. CDR3 length: 20 residues. Germline assignment: CDR1 KGHDR and CDR2 SFDVKD. The junction had 18 bases not matched to a gene; V was cut back by 1 base and J by 2 bases. Here the CDR3 DNA reads TGTGCCACCAGTGATTTAGGGCCTCACAGAGGGGGCGGGTGGCAAGAGACCCAGTACTTC. It specifies CATSDLGPHRGGGWQETQYF.

The V call is TRBV2, the J call TRBJ1-4; tentatively, D is TRBD1 (6 bases). The CDR3 is 15 residues long. CDR1 is SNHLY, CDR2 FYNNEI, per germline. V lost 6 bases to trimming and J lost 7 bases, with 18 bases between them. CDR3 DNA: TGTGCCAGCAGCGCTACAGGGAAAATTGGTGAAAAACTGTTTTTT. Amino acids: CASSATGKIGEKLFF.

This clone has a single count. The chain links TRBV2 to TRBJ2-3; weak D call: TRBD2 (6 bases). V shed 2 bases and J shed 0 bases, with 9 bases lying between them. CDR1 and CDR2 from the germline V gene are SNHLY and FYNNEI. The CDR3 contains 15 residues. The chain's CDR3 is CASSELGTSTDTQYF. In nucleotides, the CDR3 is TGTGCCAGCAGTGAATTGGGGACTAGCACAGATACGCAGTATTTT.

In nucleotides, the CDR3 is TGTGCCAGCAGCCGGGAGGGCTACGAGCAGTACTTC. Its protein product is CASSREGYEQYF. The chain recombines TRBV3-1 (or the pseudogene TRBV3-2) with TRBJ2-7, with 7 positions matching TRBD2. Trimming took 4 bases from V and 3 from J; bases not matched to a gene: 0. There are 12 residues in the CDR3. Looked up from germline, CDR1 is LGHDT and CDR2 is YNNKEL (reference sequence).

This clone was recorded a few times. The genes are TRBV18 and TRBJ2-1; D is uncertain. CDR1 KGHSH and CDR2 LQKENI come from the germline V gene. The germline V and J ends were trimmed by 3 bases and 4 bases, with 16 bases remaining between them. This CDR3 is built from 16 residues. CDR3 protein: CASSPFRDRGYNEQFF. CDR3 DNA sequence: TGTGCCAGCTCACCTTTCCGAGACCGAGGATACAATGAGCAGTTCTTC.

V is TRBV29-1 and J is TRBJ2-7; D may be TRBD2 (6 bases). CDR1 is SQVTM and CDR2 is ANQGSEA in the germline V gene. The CDR3 sequence is 15 residues long. Trimming shortened V by 4 bases and J by 2 bases, and 18 bases separated the two germline ends. The CDR3 DNA follows: TGCAGCGTTGGGGGAGTGGGAGGATCCACCTACGAGCAGTACTTC. This encodes CSVGGVGGSTYEQYF.

The chain carries TRBV7-3 and TRBJ2-3; D possibly corresponds to TRBD2 (6 bases). The V gene's germline CDR1 is SGHTA and CDR2 FQGTGA. The CDR3 length is 15 residues. V was cut by 4 bases and J by 1 base, with 12 bases left in between. The CDR3 coding sequence is TGTGCCAGCAGCTCTCCGGGACTTGGCACAGATACGCAGTATTTT. Residues: CASSSPGLGTDTQYF.

The table lists this clone with a count of one. Here the CDR3 reads CSIPGTGTNYGYTF. The CDR3 DNA is TGCAGCATACCCGGGACAGGGACTAACTATGGCTACACCTTC. This chain links TRBV29-1 with TRBJ1-2; 9 bases agree with TRBD1. Germline V gene sequence: CDR1 SQVTM, CDR2 ANQGSEA. The CDR3 contains 14 residues. Trimming at V came to 8 bases and at J to 0 bases, leaving 7 bases not matched to a gene.

The CDR3: CASSQLAGGDTQYF. CDR3 in DNA: TGCGCCAGCAGCCAGCTAGCGGGGGGGGATACGCAGTATTTT. This chain connects TRBV4-3 to TRBJ2-3, with TRBD2 matching 12 bases. There are 14 residues in the CDR3. J was trimmed by 6 bases and V by 3 bases; bases with no gene match: 1. In germline, CDR1 is LGHNA, CDR2 YSLEER.

This clone was counted only a few times. This chain links TRBV21-1 with TRBJ1-5. TRBV21-1 is a listed pseudogene. CDR3 size: 17 residues. CDR3 sequence: CASSKYILLRCNQPQHF. In nucleotides, the CDR3 is TGTGCCAGCAGCAAATATATACTTCTACGGTGCAATCAGCCCCAGCATTTT.

The chain couples TRBV5-1 to TRBJ1-6; maybe TRBD1 (6 bases). V gave up 4 bases and J gave up 6 bases, with 14 bases separating them. Germline CDR1 SGHRS, CDR2 YFSETQ. This CDR3 spans 15 amino acids. CDR3 protein: CASSPRDTTNSPLHF. The DNA for the CDR3 is TGCGCCAGCAGCCCCCGGGACACAACTAATTCACCCCTCCACTTT.

This chain connects TRBV7-6 to TRBJ1-6; 7 nucleotides line up with TRBD1. Trimming cost V 0 bases and J 4 bases; bases outside gene matches: 6. Germline assignment: CDR1 SGHVS and CDR2 FNYEAQ. The CDR3 length is 17 residues. CDR3 DNA: TGTGCCAGCAGCTTAGCGAAACCGGGACAGTATAATTCACCCCTCCACTTT. Amino acid sequence: CASSLAKPGQYNSPLHF.

This clone was seen only once. The chain couples TRBV7-3 to TRBJ2-1, with 14 positions matching TRBD2. V trimming: 5 bases; J trimming: 3 bases; junction bases outside the gene matches: 6. The germline V gene has CDR1 SGHTA and CDR2 FQGTGA. This CDR3 contains 17 residues. The CDR3 DNA follows: TGTGCCAGCAGCCCGGGACTAGCGGGAGCTGGCTACAATGAGCAGTTCTTC. Translated: CASSPGLAGAGYNEQFF. The full variable domain, its missing parts supplied by reference TRBV7-3 and TRBJ2-1, is GAGVSQTPSNKVTEKGKYVELRCDPISGHTALYWYRQSLGQGPEFLIYFQGTGAADDSGLPNDRFFAVRPEGSVSTLKIQRTERGDSAVYLCASSPGLAGAGYNEQFFGPGTRLTVL.

This chain uses TRBV2 with TRBJ1-4; D perhaps matches TRBD1 (6 bases). The germline CDR1 and CDR2 sequences are SNHLY and FYNNEI. This CDR3 has 14 amino acids. Trimming removed 4 bases at V and 6 bases at J, with 12 bases between. The CDR3 coding sequence is TGTGCCAGCAGTGTTAGGGGGTGGGATGAAAAACTGTTTTTT. It encodes CASSVRGWDEKLFF.

This clone appeared a single time. This rearrangement joins TRBV19 to TRBJ1-1; D might be TRBD1 (5 bases). V lost 0 bases to trimming and J lost 1 base, with 9 bases between them. The CDR3 extends over 15 amino acids. Germline loops: CDR1 LNHDA, CDR2 SQIVND (reference sequence). The CDR3, as DNA: TGTGCCAGTAGTATAGACCCAACAGGGAACACTGAAGCTTTCTTT. Its translation is CASSIDPTGNTEAFF. The whole variable domain, filled in from reference TRBV19 and TRBJ1-1, reads DGGITQSPKYLFRKEGQNVTLSCEQNLNHDAMYWYRQDPGQGLRLIYYSQIVNDFQKGDIAEGYSVSREKKESFPLTVTSAQKNPTAFYLCASSIDPTGNTEAFFGQGTRLTVV.